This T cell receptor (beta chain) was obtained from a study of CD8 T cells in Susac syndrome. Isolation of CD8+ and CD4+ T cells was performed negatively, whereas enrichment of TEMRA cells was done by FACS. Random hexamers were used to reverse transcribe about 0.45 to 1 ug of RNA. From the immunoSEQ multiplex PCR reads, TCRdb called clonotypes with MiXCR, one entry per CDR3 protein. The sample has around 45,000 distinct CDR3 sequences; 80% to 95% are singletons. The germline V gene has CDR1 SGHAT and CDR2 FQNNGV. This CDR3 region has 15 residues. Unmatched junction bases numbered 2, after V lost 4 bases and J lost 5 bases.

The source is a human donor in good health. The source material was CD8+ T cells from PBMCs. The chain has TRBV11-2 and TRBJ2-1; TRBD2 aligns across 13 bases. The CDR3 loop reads CASSSGTSGDNEQFF. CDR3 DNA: TGTGCCAGCAGCTCAGGGACTAGCGGGGACAATGAGCAGTTCTTC.